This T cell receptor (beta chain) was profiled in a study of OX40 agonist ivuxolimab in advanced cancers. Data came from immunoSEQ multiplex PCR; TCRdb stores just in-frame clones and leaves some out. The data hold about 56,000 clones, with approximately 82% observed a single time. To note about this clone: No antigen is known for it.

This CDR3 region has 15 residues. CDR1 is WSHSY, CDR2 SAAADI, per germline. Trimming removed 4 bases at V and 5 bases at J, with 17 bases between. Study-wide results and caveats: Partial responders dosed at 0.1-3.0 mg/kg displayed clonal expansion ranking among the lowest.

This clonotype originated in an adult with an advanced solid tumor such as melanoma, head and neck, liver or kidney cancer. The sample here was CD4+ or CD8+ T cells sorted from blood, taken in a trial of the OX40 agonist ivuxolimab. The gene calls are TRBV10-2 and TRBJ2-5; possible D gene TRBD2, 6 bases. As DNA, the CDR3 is TGCGCCAGCAGTGGTGGTAGCGGTGGTCCGGAGACCCAGTACTTC. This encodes CASSGGSGGPETQYF.